This T cell receptor beta chain was recorded in a study of identical twins. cDNA molecules carried unique molecular identifiers, and template switching added a universal primer site. TCRdb re-called the 5' RACE reads with MiXCR, one entry per CDR3 protein. The sample has approximately 210,000 distinct CDR3 sequences, roughly 15% seen once. In germline, CDR1 is SGHTA, CDR2 FQGTGA. The trim removed 4 bases at V and 4 bases at J, leaving 2 bases unmatched. The CDR3 runs 15 residues. The same specimen was also included in a second study, on T cells expressing NK-cell markers. That report adds: Sequencing of TCR beta repertoires drew on sorted CD3+CD56+NKG2C+, CD3+CD56+NKG2C- and CD3+CD56-NKG2C+ T cells.

The source is a woman younger than 35 in good health. The sample consisted of CD8+ T cells sorted from blood. The chain combines TRBV7-3 with TRBJ2-3; 13 positions match TRBD2. DNA for the CDR3: TGTGCCAGCAGCTCGGGACTAGCGGGGTCAGATACGCAGTATTTT. Translation gives CASSSGLAGSDTQYF.